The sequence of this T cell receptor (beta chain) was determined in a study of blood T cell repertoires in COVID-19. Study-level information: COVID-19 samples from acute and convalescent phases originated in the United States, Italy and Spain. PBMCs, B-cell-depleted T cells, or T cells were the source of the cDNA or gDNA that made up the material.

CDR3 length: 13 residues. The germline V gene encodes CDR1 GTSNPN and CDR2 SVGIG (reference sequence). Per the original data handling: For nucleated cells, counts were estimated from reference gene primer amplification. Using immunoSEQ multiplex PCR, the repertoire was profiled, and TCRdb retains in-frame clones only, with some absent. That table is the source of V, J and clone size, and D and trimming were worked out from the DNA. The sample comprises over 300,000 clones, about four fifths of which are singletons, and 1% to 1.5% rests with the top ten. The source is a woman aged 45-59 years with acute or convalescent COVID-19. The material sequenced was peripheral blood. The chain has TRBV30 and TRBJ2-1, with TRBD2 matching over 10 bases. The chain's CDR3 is CAAGTSDQREQFF. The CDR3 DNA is TGTGCAGCCGGGACTAGCGACCAAAGGGAGCAGTTCTTC.